The present entry profiles one T cell receptor (beta chain) with its context. CDR1 and CDR2 (germline): LNHDA, SQIVND (reference sequence). CDR3 length: 16 amino acids. The trim removed 5 bases at V and 9 bases at J, leaving 15 bases unmatched. In the study's own analysis: Using reference gene primer amplification, nucleated cell counts were estimated. Only in-frame clones appear in the TCRdb table, and some are missing; sequencing was by immunoSEQ multiplex PCR. V and J calls and clone size are those listed in that table; D and trimming were worked out from the DNA. The repertoire consists of hundreds of thousands of clones, with roughly four fifths occurring once and the leading ten covering about 1.9%. The sample comes from a study of blood T cell repertoires in COVID-19. Study context: Collection of acute and convalescent COVID-19 samples took place in the United States, Italy and Spain. Sources were T cells, B-cell-depleted T cells, or PBMCs; the material itself was cDNA or gDNA.

The V gene is TRBV19, the J gene TRBJ2-1; TRBD2 agrees at 8 bases. This TCR was sampled from a woman aged 80 or over with acute or convalescent COVID-19. Specimen: peripheral blood. CDR3 bases: TGTGCCAGTAGTCCCCCAACTAGCGGTACAATGGTTGAGCAGTTCTTC. Its translation: CASSPPTSGTMVEQFF.